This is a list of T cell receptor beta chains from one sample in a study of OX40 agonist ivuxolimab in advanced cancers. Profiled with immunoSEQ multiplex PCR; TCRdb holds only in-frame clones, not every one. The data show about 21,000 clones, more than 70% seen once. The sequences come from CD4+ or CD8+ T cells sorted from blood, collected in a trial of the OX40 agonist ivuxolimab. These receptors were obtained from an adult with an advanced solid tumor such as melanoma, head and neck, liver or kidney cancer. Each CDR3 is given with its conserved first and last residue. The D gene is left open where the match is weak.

cdr3_aa: CASSEAASSWNEQYF
j_call: TRBJ2-7
v_call: TRBV6-1
d_call: -

cdr3_aa: CASSSPGPPNYGYTF
j_call: TRBJ1-2
v_call: TRBV27
d_call: -

cdr3_aa: CASSALAGFYEQYF
j_call: TRBJ2-7
v_call: TRBV6-5
d_call: TRBD2

cdr3_aa: CARYKTYNSPLHF
j_call: TRBJ1-6
v_call: TRBV21-1
d_call: -

cdr3_aa: CASSPGSSYNSPLHF
j_call: TRBJ1-6
v_call: TRBV11-2
d_call: -

cdr3_aa: CSVFLAGGPGELFF
j_call: TRBJ2-2
v_call: TRBV29-1
d_call: TRBD2

cdr3_aa: CASWGQGRPYEQYF
j_call: TRBJ2-7
v_call: TRBV28
d_call: TRBD1

cdr3_aa: CASSLRWQYYGYTF
j_call: TRBJ1-2
v_call: TRBV9
d_call: -

cdr3_aa: CASRSGEGYNEQFF
j_call: TRBJ2-1
v_call: TRBV6-6
d_call: -

cdr3_aa: CASSLVLGEETQYF
j_call: TRBJ2-5
v_call: TRBV5-1
d_call: -

cdr3_aa: CASSGGPSTEAFF
j_call: TRBJ1-1
v_call: TRBV5-1
d_call: -

cdr3_aa: CASSLAGGFAYEQYF
j_call: TRBJ2-7
v_call: TRBV5-6
d_call: TRBD1

cdr3_aa: CASSPLQIPESTEAFF
j_call: TRBJ1-1
v_call: TRBV5-1
d_call: -

cdr3_aa: CASNGGSTEAFF
j_call: TRBJ1-1
v_call: TRBV2
d_call: -

cdr3_aa: CSAQGYEQYF
j_call: TRBJ2-7
v_call: TRBV29-1
d_call: -

cdr3_aa: CASSGQEHPRGTEAFF
j_call: TRBJ1-1
v_call: TRBV10-2
d_call: TRBD1

cdr3_aa: CASSLPYNADTQYF
j_call: TRBJ2-3
v_call: TRBV28
d_call: -

cdr3_aa: CASSFSYGVREQYF
j_call: TRBJ2-7
v_call: TRBV27
d_call: -

cdr3_aa: CASSSPRTGGEVDTEAFF
j_call: TRBJ1-1
v_call: TRBV2
d_call: TRBD1

cdr3_aa: CASIPLIQTGELFF
j_call: TRBJ2-2
v_call: TRBV7-2
d_call: -

cdr3_aa: CASSIAHGQGESGANVLTF
j_call: TRBJ2-6
v_call: TRBV19
d_call: TRBD1

cdr3_aa: CASTGGHRKHYEQYF
j_call: TRBJ2-7
v_call: TRBV6-5
d_call: -

cdr3_aa: CASPTGAGETQYF
j_call: TRBJ2-5
v_call: TRBV2
d_call: TRBD1

cdr3_aa: CAISPSDRGPTYEQYF
j_call: -
v_call: TRBV10-3
d_call: TRBD1

cdr3_aa: CASSGSGDSFYEQYF
j_call: TRBJ2-7
v_call: TRBV6-1
d_call: TRBD1

cdr3_aa: CASSESTGRGRSTDTQYF
j_call: TRBJ2-3
v_call: TRBV10-1
d_call: TRBD2

cdr3_aa: CASSLGTLAGTGTDTQYF
j_call: TRBJ2-3
v_call: TRBV11-2
d_call: TRBD2

cdr3_aa: CASSSGRINQPQHF
j_call: TRBJ1-5
v_call: TRBV27
d_call: -

cdr3_aa: CSARDRGEAFF
j_call: TRBJ1-1
v_call: TRBV20-1
d_call: TRBD1

cdr3_aa: CASSYDRAGSGEQFF
j_call: TRBJ2-1
v_call: TRBV6-5
d_call: -

cdr3_aa: CASRLGGRLAEAYEQYF
j_call: TRBJ2-7
v_call: TRBV5-4
d_call: -

cdr3_aa: CASRQGLETQYF
j_call: TRBJ2-5
v_call: TRBV6-1
d_call: TRBD1

cdr3_aa: CASSPEPGTATEAFF
j_call: TRBJ1-1
v_call: TRBV18
d_call: TRBD1

cdr3_aa: CATRGANVLTF
j_call: TRBJ2-6
v_call: TRBV2
d_call: -

cdr3_aa: CASSSQGPGLSTDTQYF
j_call: TRBJ2-3
v_call: TRBV7-9
d_call: -

cdr3_aa: CASSNRGRTDTQYF
j_call: TRBJ2-3
v_call: TRBV5-1
d_call: TRBD1

cdr3_aa: CASSPGGPNTGELFF
j_call: TRBJ2-2
v_call: TRBV18
d_call: -

cdr3_aa: CATSPGYLGNTEAFF
j_call: TRBJ1-1
v_call: TRBV27
d_call: -

cdr3_aa: CASSLWGSEGYNEQFF
j_call: TRBJ2-1
v_call: TRBV27
d_call: -

cdr3_aa: CASDGGSSYNEQFF
j_call: TRBJ2-1
v_call: TRBV5-6
d_call: -

cdr3_aa: CASQARGVETQYF
j_call: TRBJ2-5
v_call: TRBV27
d_call: -

cdr3_aa: CAISGGTGGAEVYGYTF
j_call: TRBJ1-2
v_call: TRBV10-3
d_call: TRBD1

cdr3_aa: CASSQYSNQPQHF
j_call: TRBJ1-5
v_call: TRBV6-5
d_call: -

cdr3_aa: CASSLEGHEQFF
j_call: TRBJ2-1
v_call: TRBV5-6
d_call: -

cdr3_aa: CASSEAGQGNTIYF
j_call: TRBJ1-3
v_call: TRBV6-1
d_call: -

cdr3_aa: CASSQYLGRAETQYF
j_call: TRBJ2-5
v_call: TRBV16
d_call: -

cdr3_aa: CASSLDRTVRRHEQYF
j_call: TRBJ2-7
v_call: TRBV5-4
d_call: -

cdr3_aa: CASDTSGGWNTEAFF
j_call: TRBJ1-1
v_call: TRBV19
d_call: TRBD1

cdr3_aa: CASGLVEVRSTNEKLFF
j_call: TRBJ1-4
v_call: TRBV12-5
d_call: -

cdr3_aa: CASSLVPLDTQYF
j_call: TRBJ2-3
v_call: TRBV7-9
d_call: -

cdr3_aa: CASSGQYQETQYF
j_call: TRBJ2-5
v_call: TRBV27
d_call: -

cdr3_aa: CAAHPRGGTLEQYF
j_call: TRBJ2-7
v_call: TRBV28
d_call: -

cdr3_aa: CASSQGTGRDRGSYEQYF
j_call: TRBJ2-7
v_call: TRBV14
d_call: TRBD1

cdr3_aa: CASSLGQGRSYEQYF
j_call: TRBJ2-7
v_call: TRBV5-4
d_call: -

cdr3_aa: CASSTDRANTEAFF
j_call: TRBJ1-1
v_call: TRBV19
d_call: TRBD1

cdr3_aa: CASRGDRAVYEQYF
j_call: TRBJ2-7
v_call: TRBV5-1
d_call: TRBD1

cdr3_aa: CASLQTGTVYGYTF
j_call: TRBJ1-2
v_call: TRBV6-1
d_call: -

cdr3_aa: CASSLSFSTANYGYTF
j_call: TRBJ1-2
v_call: TRBV28
d_call: -

cdr3_aa: CASSKPRGRVGYGYTF
j_call: TRBJ1-2
v_call: TRBV21-1
d_call: -

cdr3_aa: CASSEGPGGRQPQHF
j_call: TRBJ1-5
v_call: TRBV6-1
d_call: TRBD1